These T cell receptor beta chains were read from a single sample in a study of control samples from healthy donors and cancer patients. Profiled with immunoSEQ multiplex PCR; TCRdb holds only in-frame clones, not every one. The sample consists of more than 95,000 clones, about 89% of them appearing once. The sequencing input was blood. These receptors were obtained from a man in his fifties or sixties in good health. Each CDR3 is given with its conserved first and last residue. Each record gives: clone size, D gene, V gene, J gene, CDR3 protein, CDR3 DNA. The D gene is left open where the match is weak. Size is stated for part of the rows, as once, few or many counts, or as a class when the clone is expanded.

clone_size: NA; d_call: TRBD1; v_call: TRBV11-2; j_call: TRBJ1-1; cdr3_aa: CASSFETGVDEAFF; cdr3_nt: TGTGCCAGCAGCTTCGAGACAGGGGTGGATGAAGCTTTCTTT
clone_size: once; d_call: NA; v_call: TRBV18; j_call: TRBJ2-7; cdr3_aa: CASSPGASNSYEQYF; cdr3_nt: TGTGCCAGCTCACCGGGGGCCAGCAACTCCTACGAGCAGTACTTC
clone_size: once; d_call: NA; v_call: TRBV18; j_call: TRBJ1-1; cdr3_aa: CASSPPFGGQGNTEAFF; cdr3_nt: TGTGCCAGCTCACCACCTTTCGGTGGGCAGGGTAACACTGAAGCTTTCTTT
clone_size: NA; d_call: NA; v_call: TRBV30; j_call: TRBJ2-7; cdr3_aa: CAWTLRAEQYF; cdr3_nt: TGTGCCTGGACCCTCCGGGCGGAGCAGTACTTC
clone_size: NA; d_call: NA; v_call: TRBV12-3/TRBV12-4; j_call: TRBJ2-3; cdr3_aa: CASSLVDTQYF; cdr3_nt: TGTGCCAGCAGTTTGGTGGATACGCAGTATTTT
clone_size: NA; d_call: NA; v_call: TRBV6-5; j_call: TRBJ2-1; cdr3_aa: CASSSPGRRNNEQFF; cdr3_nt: TGTGCCAGCAGTTCCCCGGGACGCCGAAACAATGAGCAGTTCTTC
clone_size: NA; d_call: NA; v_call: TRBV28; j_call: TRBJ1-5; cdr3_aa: CASSTDIGNQPQHF; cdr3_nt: TGTGCCAGCAGTACTGATATAGGCAATCAGCCCCAGCATTTT
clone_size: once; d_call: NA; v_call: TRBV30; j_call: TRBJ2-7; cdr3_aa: CAWTRGLSYEQYF; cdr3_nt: TGTGCCTGGACCAGGGGTCTTTCCTACGAGCAGTACTTC
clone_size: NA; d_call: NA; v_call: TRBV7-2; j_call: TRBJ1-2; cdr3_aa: CASSFIRTRVGYTF; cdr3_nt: TGTGCCAGCAGCTTTATCCGGACCAGGGTTGGCTACACCTTC
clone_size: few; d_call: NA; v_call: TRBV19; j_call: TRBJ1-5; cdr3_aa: CASRSGDGNQPQHF; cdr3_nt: TGTGCCAGTAGGTCAGGGGACGGCAATCAGCCCCAGCATTTT
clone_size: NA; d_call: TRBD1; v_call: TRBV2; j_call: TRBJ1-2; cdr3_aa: CASKIQGAYGYTF; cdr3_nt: TGTGCCAGCAAAATACAGGGGGCCTATGGCTACACCTTC
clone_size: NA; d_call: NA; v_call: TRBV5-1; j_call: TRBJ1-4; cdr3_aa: CASSLLGADNEKLFF; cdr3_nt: TGCGCCAGCAGCTTGCTGGGGGCCGATAATGAAAAACTGTTTTTT
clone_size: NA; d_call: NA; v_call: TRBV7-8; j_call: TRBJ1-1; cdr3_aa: CASSLAGTGNTEAFF; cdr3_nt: TGTGCCAGCAGCTTAGCCGGGACTGGGAACACTGAAGCTTTCTTT
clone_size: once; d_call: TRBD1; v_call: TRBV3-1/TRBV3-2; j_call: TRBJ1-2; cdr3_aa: CASSSGQFYGYTF; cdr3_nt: TGTGCCAGCAGCTCGGGACAGTTCTATGGCTACACCTTC
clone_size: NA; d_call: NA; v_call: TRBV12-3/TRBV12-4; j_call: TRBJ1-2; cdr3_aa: CASNLQGNGYTF; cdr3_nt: TGTGCCAGCAACCTCCAGGGGAATGGCTACACCTTC
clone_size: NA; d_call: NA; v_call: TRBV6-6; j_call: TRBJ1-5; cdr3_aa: CASIGRDRRGSQPQHF; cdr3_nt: TGTGCCAGCATAGGTCGGGATAGGAGGGGAAGTCAGCCCCAGCATTTT
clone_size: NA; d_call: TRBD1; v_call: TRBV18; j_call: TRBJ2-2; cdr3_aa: CASSAQGGTNTGELFF; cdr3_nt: TGTGCCAGCTCAGCACAGGGGGGAACGAACACCGGGGAGCTGTTTTTT
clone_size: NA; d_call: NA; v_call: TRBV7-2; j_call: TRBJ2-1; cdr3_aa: CASSTGGRDEQFF; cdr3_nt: TGTGCCAGCAGTACCGGGGGGCGGGATGAGCAGTTCTTC
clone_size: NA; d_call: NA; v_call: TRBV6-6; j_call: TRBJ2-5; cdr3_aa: CASEGGETQYF; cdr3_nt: TGTGCCAGCGAGGGGGGGGAGACCCAGTACTTC
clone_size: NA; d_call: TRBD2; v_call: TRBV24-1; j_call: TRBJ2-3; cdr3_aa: CATSRGRGAADTQYF; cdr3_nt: TGTGCCACCAGTCGGGGGCGGGGGGCAGCAGATACGCAGTATTTT
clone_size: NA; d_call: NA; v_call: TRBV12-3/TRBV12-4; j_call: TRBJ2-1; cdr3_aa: CASSPGSREGQFF; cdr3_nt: TGTGCCAGCAGTCCGGGGAGTCGAGAAGGGCAGTTCTTC
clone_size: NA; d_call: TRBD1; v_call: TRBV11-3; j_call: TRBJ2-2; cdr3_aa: CASSPRQGFTGELFF; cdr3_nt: TGTGCCAGCAGCCCCAGACAGGGTTTCACCGGGGAGCTGTTTTTT
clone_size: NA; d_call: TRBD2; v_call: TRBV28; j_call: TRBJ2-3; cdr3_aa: CASRQQGLAGTDTQYF; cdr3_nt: TGTGCCAGCAGACAACAAGGACTAGCTGGAACAGATACGCAGTATTTT
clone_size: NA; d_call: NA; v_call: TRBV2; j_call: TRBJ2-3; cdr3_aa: CASIRDRTDTQYF; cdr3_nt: TGTGCCAGCATCCGGGATCGCACAGATACGCAGTATTTT
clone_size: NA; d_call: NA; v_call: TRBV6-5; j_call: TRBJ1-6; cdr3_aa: CASSFGKTYNSPLHF; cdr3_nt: TGTGCCAGCAGTTTTGGGAAAACTTATAATTCACCCCTCCACTTT
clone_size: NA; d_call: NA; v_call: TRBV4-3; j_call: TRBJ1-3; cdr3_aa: CASSPQLISSGGRTGNTIYF; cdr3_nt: TGCGCCAGCAGCCCCCAGTTGATTAGTAGTGGGGGCAGGACTGGAAACACCATATATTTT
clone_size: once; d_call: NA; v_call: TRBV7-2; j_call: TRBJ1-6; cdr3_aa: CASSFRSANSPLHF; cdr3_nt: TGTGCCAGCAGCTTTAGGTCAGCTAATTCACCCCTCCACTTT
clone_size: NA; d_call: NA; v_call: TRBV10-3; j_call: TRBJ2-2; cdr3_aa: CAISDRGLNTGELFF; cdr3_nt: TGTGCCATCAGTGATAGGGGACTTAACACCGGGGAGCTGTTTTTT
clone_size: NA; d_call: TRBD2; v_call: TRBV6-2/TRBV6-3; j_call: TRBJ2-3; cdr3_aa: CASSYQIRLAAAEDTQYF; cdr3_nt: TGTGCCAGCAGTTACCAGATAAGACTAGCGGCCGCGGAAGATACGCAGTATTTT
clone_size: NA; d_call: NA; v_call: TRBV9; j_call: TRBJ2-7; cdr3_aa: CASSAELSGADEQYF; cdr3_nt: TGTGCCAGCAGCGCAGAGCTGAGTGGGGCCGACGAGCAGTACTTC
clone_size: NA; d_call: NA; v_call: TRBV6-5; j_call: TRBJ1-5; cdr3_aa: CASNKRQGNQPQHF; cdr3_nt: TGTGCCAGCAATAAACGACAGGGCAATCAGCCCCAGCATTTT
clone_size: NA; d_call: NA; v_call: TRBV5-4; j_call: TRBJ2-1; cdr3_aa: CASSRGTAYNEQFF; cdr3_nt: TGTGCCAGCAGCCGGGGGACTGCTTACAATGAGCAGTTCTTC
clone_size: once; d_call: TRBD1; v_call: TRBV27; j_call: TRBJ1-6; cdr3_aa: CASSWEQGTGSPLHF; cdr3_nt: TGTGCCAGCAGTTGGGAACAAGGGACAGGGTCACCCCTCCACTTT
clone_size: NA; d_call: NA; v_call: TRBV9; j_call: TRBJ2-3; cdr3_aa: CASSEQGSGSDTQYF; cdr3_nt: TGTGCCAGCAGCGAACAGGGAAGCGGGTCAGATACGCAGTATTTT
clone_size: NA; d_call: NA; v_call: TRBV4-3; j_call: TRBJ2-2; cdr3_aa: CASSQETRDTGELFF; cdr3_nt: TGCGCCAGCAGCCAAGAGACCCGGGACACCGGGGAGCTGTTTTTT
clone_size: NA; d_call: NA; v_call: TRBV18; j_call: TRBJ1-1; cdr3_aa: CASSSVRATGLNTEAFF; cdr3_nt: TGTGCCAGCTCATCCGTAAGGGCTACAGGGTTGAACACTGAAGCTTTCTTT
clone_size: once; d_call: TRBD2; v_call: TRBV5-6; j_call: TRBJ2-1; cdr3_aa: CASSRRGLAGAYNEQFF; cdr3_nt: TGTGCCAGCAGCCGTCGGGGACTAGCGGGCGCGTACAATGAGCAGTTCTTC
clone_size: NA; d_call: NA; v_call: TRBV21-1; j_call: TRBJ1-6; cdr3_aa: CASSKGGRGPYYNSPLHF; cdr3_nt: TGTGCCAGCAGCAAAGGGGGAAGAGGGCCCTATTATAATTCACCCCTCCACTTT
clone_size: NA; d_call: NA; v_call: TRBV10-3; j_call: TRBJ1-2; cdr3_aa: CAISALEARRHGYTF; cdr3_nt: TGTGCCATCAGTGCCCTTGAAGCCCGACGCCATGGCTACACCTTC
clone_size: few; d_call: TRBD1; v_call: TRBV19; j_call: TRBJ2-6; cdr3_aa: CASRWDRGKSGANVLTF; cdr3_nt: TGTGCCAGTAGGTGGGACAGGGGCAAGTCTGGGGCCAACGTCCTGACTTTC
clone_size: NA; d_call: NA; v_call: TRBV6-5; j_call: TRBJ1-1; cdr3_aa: CATSRGVLTEAFF; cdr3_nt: TGTGCCACCTCAAGGGGGGTTTTAACTGAAGCTTTCTTT